A single sample gave rise to the 3 T cell receptor beta chains below, sequenced in a study of T cells in Graves' hyperthyroidism and ophthalmopathy. TCR beta CDR3 sequences were amplified from RNA transcripts. The HTBI primer set served for first-round RT-PCR of the TCR CDR3. TCRdb redid the calling of the multiplex PCR reads with MiXCR, one entry per CDR3 protein. The repertoire holds about 680,000 distinct CDR3 sequences, with around a third as singletons. Sequencing was performed on blood. The receptors were sampled from a woman aged 40 to 50 with Graves' hyperthyroidism.

This clonotype was seen at least ten times. The chain combines TRBV7-8 with TRBJ2-5; D is ambiguous. Germline V gives CDR1 SGHVS, CDR2 FQNEAQ. V lost 1 base, J lost 3 bases, and 9 bases lay in between. This CDR3 contains 14 residues. The CDR3 is CASSLEAREETQYF. The CDR3 DNA reads TGTGCCAGCAGCTTAGAGGCTAGGGAAGAGACCCAGTACTTC.

The chain carries TRBV7-2 and TRBJ1-3, with D uncertain. The CDR3 consists of 14 residues. V lost 6 bases to trimming and J lost 0 bases, with 9 bases between them. Germline lookup yields CDR1 SGHTA and CDR2 FQGNSA. The DNA of the CDR3 is TGTGCCAGCAGTAGGTTAGACTCTGGAAACACCATATATTTT. The encoded protein is CASSRLDSGNTIYF.

This clonotype turned up a few times. This chain uses TRBV14 with TRBJ1-2; 9 bases align to TRBD1. Germline V lookup: CDR1 SGHDN, CDR2 FVKESK. V shed 3 bases and J 7 bases; nucleotides not matched to a gene: 6. The CDR3 has 14 residues. CDR3 in amino acids: CASSQGQGRSGYTF. CDR3 nucleotides: TGTGCCAGCAGCCAGGGACAGGGAAGGTCTGGCTACACCTTC.